The clone carrying this T cell receptor (beta chain) is medium-sized within its sample. Its antigen is not identified. From the multiplex PCR reads, TCRdb called clonotypes with MiXCR, one entry per CDR3 protein. This sample carries 970 or so distinct CDR3 sequences, under 3% of them seen once, and the ten largest clones take roughly 28%. Tregs were sorted as CD4+CD25+CD127-/low cells. Overall study results and limits: Tumor memory CD4+ T cell TCR gene usage was found to cluster with blood and lymph node memory CD4+ cells and with lymph node naive CD4+ cells. Tumor Tregs overlapped most with tumor, then blood, naive CD4+ cells.

This TCR derives from a female donor with breast cancer. Sequenced sample: Tregs sorted from blood.

CDR3 DNA: TGTGCCAGCAGTCCGTATACCGAGCGCGGCTACACCTTC. Translating gives CASSPYTERGYTF. The gene calls are TRBV12-3 or TRBV12-4 and TRBJ1-2; D is unclear. This CDR3 has 13 amino acids. V was trimmed by 5 bases and J by 8 bases, leaving 15 bases between them.